This T cell receptor beta chain was recovered during a study of vaccination effects on CD4 cells after COVID-19. Study-level information: Vaccine administered to participants consisted of two doses of either BNT162b2 or mRNA-1273.

Repertoires were generated with immunoSEQ multiplex PCR, while TCRdb's copy carries only in-frame clones and drops some. The table includes about 71,000 clones, 65% to 85% detected once. This CDR3 spans 14 amino acids. Germline V CDR1 and CDR2: KGHDR, SFDVKD. Trimming took 0 bases from V and 7 from J; bases not matched to a gene: 2. As to this clone: The antigen remains unidentified.

Antigen-specific CD4+ T cells were expanded with viral peptide pools in the ViraFEST assay before sequencing. Once cultured for nine to ten days, the cells underwent separation to obtain CD4+ T cells. Nucleocapsid antibodies stayed negative before and after vaccination, showing no earlier SARS-CoV-2 infection. Cultures used around 1.8 million PBMC per well, roughly 11 IU/ml IL-2 and 10 ug/ml peptides. The authors exchanged half the medium for IL-2 medium on days 3 and 7. Sequencing used CD4+ T cells from PBMCs cultured with HCoV-OC43 spike peptides, obtained before COVID-19 vaccination. Subset specified: HCoV-OC43 spike overlapping peptide pool stimulation. The sequence was obtained from a human donor who received a COVID-19 vaccine. The rearrangement joins TRBV24-1 to TRBJ2-5; 9 bases fit TRBD2. The CDR3, as DNA: TGTGCCACCAGTGATTTGGGGCGGGGGGGGACCCAGTACTTC. Translating it yields CATSDLGRGGTQYF.